A selection of T cell receptor beta chains follows, all from one sample in a study of radiotherapy plus CTLA-4 blockade in lung cancer. The data were produced by immunoSEQ multiplex PCR, yet TCRdb's version contains in-frame clones alone and is incomplete. The repertoire holds around 30,000 clones, about four fifths seen once, with about 14% in the top ten. The material was peripheral blood, obtained from a patient treated with radiotherapy plus ipilimumab. The receptors stem from a human donor with non-small cell lung cancer that progressed on radiotherapy plus ipilimumab. The CDR3 runs from the conserved cysteine through the conserved F or W. The order of the fields is V gene, CDR3 protein.

TRBV5-1 CASSLAGGEETQYF
TRBV11-2 CASSLEGVGEETQYF
TRBV2 CASSGRQNSNQPQHF
TRBV4-1 CASSQTHGRITNYGYTF
TRBV9 CASSASEYNEQFF
TRBV9 CASSGDLLLAGDYNEQFF
TRBV11-2 CASSLKSSGGTDTQYF
TRBV30 CACDPGVSGNTIYF
TRBV6-1 CASSLQGRGYYGYTF
TRBV4-3 CASSPQMKDQPQHF
TRBV4-1 CASSHQTGGTEAFF
TRBV28 CASSLRTGTVGLEQETQYF
TRBV27 CASSLSWTGGNEQFF
TRBV28 CASSRTGTDYGYTF
TRBV7-9 CASSWEGTEAFF
TRBV28 CASSLRVSNQPQHF
TRBV11-2 CASSPWPASRTEAFF
TRBV25-1 CASSEWGVETQYF
TRBV29-1 CSVAGGGDYEQYF
TRBV5-1 CASSLRDTPTGELFF
TRBV4-1 CASSPTSDPRDTQYF
TRBV5-4 CASSLGQGANTGELFF
TRBV11-1 CASSLDRVQETQYF
TRBV30 CAWSAVQGMSPLHF
TRBV7-6 CASSPLSDYSPETQYF
TRBV6-1 CASSKSGGTTGELFF
TRBV6-6 CASSEFTGYYEQYF
TRBV7-2 CASNDYNSPLHF
TRBV10-3 CAISEGGRGGYTF
TRBV19 CASTPAGANTGELFF
TRBV7-8 CASSFLSGTGANSPLHF
TRBV7-9 CASSTRDRPAYEQYF
TRBV6-1 CASSERRTSNQPQHF
TRBV27 CASSPGGGPSYNEQFF
TRBV27 CASSLSRGLLNEQYF
TRBV19 CASSIERDGGQPQHF
TRBV7-6 CASSFGPHQPQHF
TRBV27 CASSSHFQETQYF
TRBV27 CASSFGSTYEQYF
TRBV4-2 CASSQQTGEYQETQYF
TRBV6-5 CASNPGHLNTEAFF
TRBV2 CASSEGDTGVDTQYF